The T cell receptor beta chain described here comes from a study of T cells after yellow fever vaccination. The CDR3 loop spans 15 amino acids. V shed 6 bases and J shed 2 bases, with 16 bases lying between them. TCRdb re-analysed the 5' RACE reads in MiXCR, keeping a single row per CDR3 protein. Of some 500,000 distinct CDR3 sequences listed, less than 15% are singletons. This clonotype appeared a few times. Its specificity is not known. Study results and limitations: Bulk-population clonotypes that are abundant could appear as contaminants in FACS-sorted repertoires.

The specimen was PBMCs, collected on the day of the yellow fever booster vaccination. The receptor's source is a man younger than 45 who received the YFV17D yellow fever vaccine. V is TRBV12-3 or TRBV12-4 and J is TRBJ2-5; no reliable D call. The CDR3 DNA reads TGTGCCAGCAGCATATCTGACCCTGGGCAAGAGACCCAGTACTTC. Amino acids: CASSISDPGQETQYF.